The T cell receptor beta chain described here comes from a study of blood T cell repertoires in COVID-19. Looking at the study overall: The samples span acute and convalescent COVID-19 from the United States, Italy and Spain. PBMCs, B-cell-depleted T cells, or T cells were the source of the cDNA or gDNA that made up the material.

In this sample, this clone turned up a few times. Germline lookup yields CDR1 SGHAT and CDR2 FQNNGV. The CDR3 totals 14 residues. V was trimmed by 2 bases and J by 2 bases, leaving 8 bases between them. Clones were read by immunoSEQ multiplex PCR, and TCRdb kept only the in-frame ones, dropping some. Of about 40,000 clones listed, about 88% are singletons. The clonotype originates from a human donor in a cohort sampled during active COVID-19. The chain has TRBV11-2 and TRBJ2-3; the D gene is possibly TRBD1 (5 bases). Sequencing input: peripheral blood. The CDR3: CASSLNGHTDTQYF. CDR3 bases: TGTGCCAGCAGCTTAAATGGACACACAGATACGCAGTATTTT.